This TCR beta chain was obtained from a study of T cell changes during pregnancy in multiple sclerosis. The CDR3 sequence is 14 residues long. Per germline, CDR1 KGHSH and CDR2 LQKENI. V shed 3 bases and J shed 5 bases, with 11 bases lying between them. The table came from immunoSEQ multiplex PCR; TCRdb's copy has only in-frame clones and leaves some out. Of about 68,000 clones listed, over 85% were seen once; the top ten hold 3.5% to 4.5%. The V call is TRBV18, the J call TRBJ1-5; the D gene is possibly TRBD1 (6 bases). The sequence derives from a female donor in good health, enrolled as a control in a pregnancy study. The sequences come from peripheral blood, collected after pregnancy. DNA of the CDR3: TGTGCCAGCTCACCGGGGGCAGGGGATCAGCCCCAGCATTTT. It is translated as CASSPGAGDQPQHF. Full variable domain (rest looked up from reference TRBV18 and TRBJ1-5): NAGVMQNPRHLVRRRGQEARLRCSPMKGHSHVYWYRQLPEEGLKFMVYLQKENIIDESGMPKERFSAEFPKEGPSILRIQQVVRGDSAAYFCASSPGAGDQPQHFGDGTRLSIL.